This note documents a single TCR beta chain sequence. Mismatch with germline at one junction end may stem from a read error. The data are from a study of blood T cell repertoires in COVID-19. Study-level background: The cDNA or gDNA used as material had been derived from T cells, B-cell-depleted T cells, or PBMCs.

This table comes from immunoSEQ multiplex PCR, and its TCRdb copy is limited to in-frame clones, with some not included. Of some 260,000 clones in the sample, around 90% are singletons; the top ten hold around 1.8%. CDR3 size: 11 residues. Sequenced sample: PBMCs or T cells enriched from blood (not recorded which). The J gene is TRBJ1-1, the V gene TRBV12-3 or TRBV12-4, with a possible D match to TRBD1 (6 bases). This sequence originates from a young woman who had recovered from COVID-19. The CDR3 loop reads CASSAGQSVSF. As DNA, the CDR3 is TGTGCCAGCAGTGCAGGACAGAGTGTCTCCTTT.